This T cell receptor beta chain was observed in a study of T cells in Graves' hyperthyroidism and ophthalmopathy. General study points: A 13 V-J signature model discriminated ophthalmopathy versus stable hyperthyroidism. Model predictions of ophthalmopathy came a median approximately 6.5 months before onset.

The CDR3 has 13 amino acids. V shed 9 bases and J 6 bases; nucleotides not matched to a gene: 5. Germline lookup yields CDR1 MDHEN and CDR2 SYDVKM. Exclusion followed for patients with uncontrolled infection, other autoimmune disease, pregnancy or lactation. Regarding this clonotype: Its antigen is not identified.

TCR beta CDR3 regions were amplified from RNA. Carried out on the TCR CDR3, a first-round RT-PCR used the HTBI primer set. One entry per CDR3 protein, called by TCRdb with MiXCR from the multiplex PCR reads. This table has about 480,000 distinct CDR3 sequences, around 24% appearing once. The source is a woman aged 25-40 years with Graves' ophthalmopathy. Sequences were obtained from blood. The chain recombines TRBV28 with TRBJ2-7; 13 bases line up with TRBD2. The CDR3 is CASTGLAGLEQYF. The CDR3 nucleotides are TGTGCCAGTACGGGACTAGCGGGACTCGAGCAGTACTTC.